These 5 T cell receptor beta chains were sequenced from one sample in a study of blood T cell repertoires in COVID-19. TCRdb's table, derived via immunoSEQ multiplex PCR, lists solely in-frame clones and lacks some. The table includes 150,000 to 180,000 clones, approximately 85% detected once. Sequencing was performed on peripheral blood. The receptors shown here come from a man aged 55 to 69 with COVID-19, enrolled during active disease.

The chain combines TRBV14 with TRBJ1-5, with D perhaps TRBD1 (6 bases). CDR1 is SGHDN, CDR2 FVKESK, per germline. V lost 1 base to trimming and J lost 0 bases, with 19 bases between them. The CDR3 has 19 residues. CDR3 amino acids: CASSQAAGELWNSNQPQHF. The CDR3 region has the DNA TGTGCCAGCAGCCAAGCCGCAGGGGAGTTATGGAATAGCAATCAGCCCCAGCATTTT.

The chain uses TRBV18 and TRBJ1-1; D unclear. This CDR3 has 12 amino acids. Germline lookup yields CDR1 KGHSH and CDR2 LQKENI. V was clipped by 3 bases and J by 7 bases, with 9 bases between them. CDR3 sequence: CASSPEGNEAFF. The CDR3 nucleotides read TGTGCCAGCTCACCCGAGGGCAATGAAGCTTTCTTT.

CDR3 nucleotides: TGTGCCAGCAGCCGTACCCGGGAGTCATACGAGCAGTACTTC. Protein product: CASSRTRESYEQYF. The chain joins TRBV4-2 to TRBJ2-7, with D perhaps matching TRBD2 (6 bases). CDR3 size: 14 residues. Germline CDR1 and CDR2: LGHNA and YNFKEQ. Between the trimmed V and J ends, which lost 4 bases and 4 bases, there was a span of 14 bases.

This clone came up a few times. J is TRBJ2-1 and V is TRBV6-2 or TRBV6-3, with 9 bases that match TRBD2. The CDR3 consists of 16 residues. With V trimmed by 6 bases and J by 4 bases, 10 bases remained unmatched. Germline V gene data show CDR1 as MNHEY and CDR2 as SVGEGT. CDR3 nucleotides: TGTGCCAGCAGCATGCTAGCGGGGCTATATTACAATGAGCAGTTCTTC. Protein sequence: CASSMLAGLYYNEQFF.

This clone was found a few times. The chain employs TRBV3-1 (or the pseudogene TRBV3-2) and TRBJ1-2; D perhaps matches TRBD1 (6 bases). The germline CDR1 and CDR2 sequences are LGHDT and YNNKEL (reference sequence). V lost 4 bases, J lost 5 bases, and 14 bases lay in between. The CDR3 covers 14 residues. The CDR3 DNA reads as TGTGCCAGCAGCCTTAGGACAGCCCTTTATGGCTACACCTTC. This translates into CASSLRTALYGYTF.